What follows describes a single T cell receptor beta chain. The data were taken from a study of T cells after yellow fever vaccination. About the study: Some fractions had low cell numbers, and these were prepared with SMART-Seq v4 Ultra Low Input.

The CDR3 extends over 13 amino acids. Germline V lookup: CDR1 MNHEY, CDR2 SMNVEV (reference sequence). Trimming removed 1 base at V and 3 bases at J, with 4 bases between. A single record per CDR3 protein comes from TCRdb applying MiXCR to the 5' RACE reads. This table has some 54,000 distinct CDR3 sequences, around 6.7% appearing once. The receptor comes from a man aged 18 to 30 who received the YFV17D yellow fever vaccine. The starting material was CD8+ T cells not binding an NS4B(214-222) dextramer, sorted from PBMCs, obtained roughly seven weeks after the first yellow fever vaccination. The chain employs TRBV27 and TRBJ1-5; D uncertain. The CDR3 sequence is CASSLWPNQPQHF. DNA for the CDR3: TGTGCCAGCAGTTTATGGCCCAATCAGCCCCAGCATTTT.